A single sample is the source of the 29 T cell receptor beta chains below, sequenced in a study of control samples from healthy donors and cancer patients. Produced via immunoSEQ multiplex PCR; TCRdb's table is partial and in-frame only. The repertoire holds some 22,000 clones, with about 85% as singletons. Sequences were obtained from PBMCs. All receptors come from a man in his sixties with colorectal cancer.

V and J are TRBV6-6 and TRBJ2-7; TRBD2 matches 8 bases. The CDR3 has 15 residues. V lost 6 bases and J lost 1; bases outside the gene matches: 8. CDR1 is MNHNY, CDR2 SVGAGI, per germline (reference sequence). The CDR3 DNA reads TGTGCCAGCAGAGGGAGCGGGGGTGCTTCCTACGAGCAGTACTTC. Residues: CASRGSGGASYEQYF.

The V gene is TRBV5-8, the J gene TRBJ2-1; 16 positions agree with TRBD2. The length of the CDR3 is 19 residues. The germline gives CDR1 SGHTS, CDR2 YDEGEE. V trimming: 0 bases; J trimming: 6 bases; junction bases outside the gene matches: 9. CDR3 residues: CASSLALGLAGGPVNEQFF. The DNA of the CDR3 is TGTGCCAGCAGCTTGGCCTTGGGACTAGCGGGGGGGCCGGTCAATGAGCAGTTCTTC.

The V call is TRBV9, the J call TRBJ1-4; D might be TRBD1 (5 bases). CDR1 and CDR2 from the germline V gene are SGDLS and YYNGEE. V lost 3 bases and J lost 7, with 16 bases in between. CDR3 size: 15 residues. CDR3 protein: CASSAGTAGGEKLFF. The DNA of the CDR3 is TGTGCCAGCAGCGCGGGGACCGCTGGGGGTGAAAAACTGTTTTTT.

The J gene is TRBJ2-7, the V gene TRBV5-4; 7 positions agree with TRBD1. Trimming removed 4 bases from V and 5 bases from J; junction bases left unmatched: 6. Germline V gene sequence: CDR1 SGHNT, CDR2 YYREEE (reference sequence). The CDR3 runs to 13 residues. The CDR3 DNA reads as TGTGCCAGCAGCCCTGACAGGGCTCACGAGCAGTACTTC. Amino acid sequence: CASSPDRAHEQYF.

V usage is TRBV2 and J usage is TRBJ1-5, with a tentative D call TRBD1 (6 bases). V was shortened by 3 bases and J by 0 bases, with 9 bases between the two germline ends. The CDR3 has 15 amino acids. Germline V gives CDR1 SNHLY, CDR2 FYNNEI. CDR3 sequence: CASSEGQVSNQPQHF. CDR3 nucleotide sequence: TGTGCCAGCAGTGAGGGACAAGTTAGCAATCAGCCCCAGCATTTT.

This chain uses TRBV5-1 with TRBJ2-7; either TRBD1 or TRBD2 may supply D (5 bases each). This CDR3 comprises 17 residues. Germline CDR1 and CDR2: SGHRS and YFSETQ. V shed 4 bases and J shed 5 bases, with 25 bases lying between them. The CDR3, as DNA: TGCGCCAGCAGCCGCCTTTTCGGGACCGCCCGGTCCGACGAGCAGTACTTC. Amino acids: CASSRLFGTARSDEQYF.

This clone has only one observation. The CDR3 loop reads CASSFTGNTDTQYF. In nucleotides, the CDR3 is TGCGCCAGCAGCTTCACGGGCAACACAGATACGCAGTATTTT. The chain couples TRBV5-1 to TRBJ2-3; unclear D gene. The CDR3 is 14 amino acids. Trimming cost V 2 bases and J 2 bases, with 9 bases left between them. Germline CDR1 is SGHRS and CDR2 is YFSETQ.

This clone has just one count. The CDR3 spells CASSQDTTGSSGYTF. The CDR3 bases are TGTGCCAGCAGCCAAGATACGACGGGATCTTCTGGCTACACCTTC. The rearrangement joins TRBV3-1 (or the pseudogene TRBV3-2) to TRBJ1-2; no definite D call. Germline V gene lookup returns CDR1 LGHDT and CDR2 YNNKEL (reference sequence). CDR3 length: 15 residues. The V and J ends lost 0 bases and 7 bases respectively, with 15 bases between them.

This chain's CDR3 is CSDLGDEGRQNDEAFF. The CDR3 bases are TGCAGCGACCTGGGGGATGAAGGCCGACAGAATGATGAAGCTTTCTTT. The chain has TRBV29-1 and TRBJ1-1; D possibly corresponds to TRBD1 (5 bases). Germline-derived CDR1 and CDR2 are SQVTM and ANQGSEA. With 7 bases removed from V and 7 bases from J, the gap between germline ends came to 28 bases. CDR3 size: 16 residues.

The rearrangement joins TRBV29-1 to TRBJ2-5; 7 positions match TRBD1. Germline lookup yields CDR1 SQVTM and CDR2 ANQGSEA. This CDR3 has 12 amino acids. With 6 bases clipped from V and 0 bases from J, the junction kept 1 base outside the gene matches. CDR3 protein: CSVGQNQETQYF. CDR3 coding DNA: TGCAGCGTGGGACAGAACCAAGAGACCCAGTACTTC. Based on the CDR3 plus reference TRBV29-1 and TRBJ2-5, the full variable domain is SAVISQKPSRDICQRGTSLTIQCQVDSQVTMMFWYRQQPGQSLTLIATANQGSEATYESGFVIDKFPISRPNLTFSTLTVSNMSPEDSSIYLCSVGQNQETQYFGPGTRLLVL.

The chain couples TRBV6-2 or TRBV6-3 to TRBJ2-7; D not resolved. There are 16 residues in the CDR3. Deletions cut 6 bases from V and 4 bases from J, with 22 bases between. Germline CDR1 MNHEY, CDR2 SVGEGT. The CDR3 loop is CASSSRRRVPPYEQYF. The CDR3 DNA reads TGTGCCAGCAGCTCCCGCCGGAGAGTCCCCCCTTACGAGCAGTACTTC.

The genes are TRBV30 and TRBJ2-3, with D perhaps matching TRBD1 (6 bases). The CDR3 is 19 amino acids. Germline-derived CDR1 and CDR2 are GTSNPN and SVGIG (reference sequence). V dropped 3 bases and J dropped 3 bases, with 28 bases sitting between them. CDR3 sequence: CAWRAHPRYRVFRTDTQYF. CDR3 DNA: TGTGCCTGGAGGGCACACCCCCGATACAGGGTTTTCAGAACAGATACGCAGTATTTT. The whole variable domain, filled in from reference TRBV30 and TRBJ2-3, reads SQTIHQWPATLVQPVGSPLSLECTVEGTSNPNLYWYRQAAGRGLQLLFYSVGIGQISSEVPQNLSASRPQDRQFILSSKKLLLSDSGFYLCAWRAHPRYRVFRTDTQYFGPGTRLTVL.

This clone was detected once. The chain uses TRBV6-5 and TRBJ1-1, with 10 bases identical to TRBD1. CDR1 is MNHEY and CDR2 is SVGAGI in the germline V gene. The CDR3 length is 14 residues. The V gene end was trimmed by 6 bases and the J gene end by 7 bases; junction bases not matched to a gene: 8. The CDR3 spells CASRTRRTGGEAFF. The CDR3 DNA sequence: TGTGCCAGCAGAACTAGGAGGACAGGGGGTGAAGCTTTCTTT.

The chain carries TRBV11-2 and TRBJ1-2; D gene uncertain. CDR1 is SGHAT and CDR2 is FQNNGV in the germline V gene. The CDR3 runs to 15 residues. V lost 5 bases and J lost 6, with 19 bases in between. CDR3 loop: CASSPLARLPHGYTF. The CDR3 bases are TGTGCCAGCAGCCCACTAGCGAGGCTCCCCCATGGCTACACCTTC.

The V gene is TRBV27, the J gene TRBJ1-1, with D tentatively TRBD1 (6 bases). Between the trimmed V and J ends, which lost 5 bases and 7 bases, there was a span of 14 bases. The CDR3 covers 13 residues. Germline V lookup: CDR1 MNHEY, CDR2 SMNVEV (reference sequence). CDR3 in DNA: TGTGCCAGCAGTGAAGTCCCCAGGGGTGAAGCTTTCTTT. It codes for CASSEVPRGEAFF.

The chain has TRBV10-1 and TRBJ2-1; D possibly corresponds to TRBD2 (6 bases). Deletions cut 6 bases from V and 9 bases from J, with 18 bases between. The CDR3 length is 14 residues. Germline V gene data show CDR1 as WNHNN and CDR2 as SYGVQD (reference sequence). The CDR3 DNA sequence: TGCGCCAGCAGCGCCAATGGGGAGGAGGGTGAGCAGTTCTTC. Translated, it gives CASSANGEEGEQFF.

This clone was observed a handful of times. The chain employs TRBV5-1 and TRBJ2-1, with 9 bases matching TRBD1. This CDR3 is built from 16 residues. Germline CDR1 is SGHRS and CDR2 is YFSETQ. Trimming at V came to 0 bases and at J to 4 bases, leaving 5 bases not matched to a gene. DNA for the CDR3: TGCGCCAGCAGCTTGGAGGTTGGGACAGGGTACAATGAGCAGTTCTTC. It specifies CASSLEVGTGYNEQFF.

This clone was detected only once. V usage is TRBV2 and J usage is TRBJ2-7, with D perhaps TRBD2 (5 bases). Germline V gene data show CDR1 as SNHLY and CDR2 as FYNNEI. The CDR3 consists of 11 residues. The V end was cut by 6 bases, the J end by 2 bases, with 5 bases between. CDR3 amino acids: CASREAYEQYF. The DNA of the CDR3 is TGTGCCAGCAGGGAGGCCTACGAGCAGTACTTC.

This clone has only a few counts. V gene TRBV4-2 combines with J gene TRBJ1-2; D gene unclear. V lost 1 base and J 7 bases, leaving 10 bases between the germline ends. CDR1 is LGHNA, CDR2 YNFKEQ, per germline. This CDR3 has 13 amino acids. The CDR3 coding sequence is TGTGCCAGCAGCCAAGCATCTGATGGTGGCTACACCTTC. The encoded protein is CASSQASDGGYTF.

This sequence joins TRBV18 and TRBJ2-7, with 7 bases that match TRBD1. Per the germline V gene, CDR1 is KGHSH and CDR2 is LQKENI. There are 14 residues in the CDR3. With V trimmed by 5 bases and J by 2 bases, 6 bases remained unmatched. Here the CDR3 reads CASSTTGQTYEQYF. The CDR3, as DNA: TGTGCCAGCTCAACGACGGGACAGACCTACGAGCAGTACTTC.

The chain carries TRBV7-8 and TRBJ1-2; TRBD1 aligns across 8 bases. The CDR3 consists of 17 residues. Unmatched junction bases numbered 9, after V lost 0 bases and J lost 3 bases. Germline V lookup: CDR1 SGHVS, CDR2 FQNEAQ. Written as DNA, the CDR3 is TGTGCCAGCAGCTTAGCTCTGGACAGGGCTTCCTACTATGGCTACACCTTC. It translates to CASSLALDRASYYGYTF.

The chain is built from TRBV7-2 and TRBJ1-2, with TRBD1 matching 10 bases. With 5 bases clipped from V and 4 bases from J, the junction kept 7 bases outside the gene matches. CDR1 and CDR2 (germline): SGHTA, FQGNSA. The CDR3 length is 15 residues. CDR3 DNA sequence: TGTGCCAGCAGCGAGGGACAGGGGACCCTCTATGGCTACACCTTC. It is translated as CASSEGQGTLYGYTF.

There are a few counts of this clone. The J gene is TRBJ2-1, the V gene TRBV9; 8 bases match TRBD1. Trimming took 4 bases from V and 8 from J; bases not matched to a gene: 5. Germline loops: CDR1 SGDLS, CDR2 YYNGEE. The CDR3 is 13 residues long. The CDR3: CASSYRGTHEQFF. In DNA form, the CDR3 reads TGTGCCAGCAGCTACAGGGGGACTCATGAGCAGTTCTTC.

This clone is medium-sized within its sample. V and J are TRBV3-1 (or the pseudogene TRBV3-2) and TRBJ1-5; unclear D gene. CDR1 and CDR2 from the germline V gene are LGHDT and YNNKEL (reference sequence). The CDR3 runs 14 residues. V was trimmed by 5 bases and J by 1 base, leaving 9 bases between them. The CDR3 reads CASSYGGSNQPQHF. DNA of the CDR3: TGTGCCAGCAGCTACGGAGGGAGCAATCAGCCCCAGCATTTT.

This clone appeared once. A much larger clone lies a single base off, so this may be a read error. The V call is TRBV4-1, the J call TRBJ1-5; no definite D call. V lost 2 bases and J 7 bases, leaving 15 bases between the germline ends. Germline V CDR1 and CDR2: MGHRA, YSYEKL. This CDR3 comprises 15 residues. CDR3 loop: CASSQWEVSGQPQHF. CDR3 bases: TGCGCCAGCAGCCAATGGGAGGTTTCTGGGCAGCCCCAGCATTTT.

V is TRBV14 and J is TRBJ1-3; D ambiguous. Looked up from germline, CDR1 is SGHDN and CDR2 is FVKESK. The CDR3 has 15 amino acids. Trimming left V 1 base short and J 2 bases short, with 9 bases between. The DNA of the CDR3 is TGTGCCAGCAGCCAAGTGAAAGGGACTGGAAACACCATATATTTT. Residues: CASSQVKGTGNTIYF.

This sequence joins TRBV10-2 and TRBJ2-7, with D uncertain. Germline-derived CDR1 and CDR2 are WSHSY and SAAADI. V lost 3 bases, J lost 3 bases, and 9 bases lay in between. The CDR3 consists of 13 residues. The CDR3 reads CASSERQNYEQYF. The DNA of the CDR3 is TGCGCCAGCAGTGAAAGACAAAACTACGAGCAGTACTTC.

The chain has TRBV6-5 and TRBJ1-5; 7 bases line up with TRBD1. The CDR3 consists of 14 residues. The germline V gene encodes CDR1 MNHEY and CDR2 SVGAGI. J lost 2 bases, V lost 5 bases, and 3 bases had no gene match. The DNA for the CDR3 is TGTGCCAGCAGTAGGACAGGCCGCAATCAGCCCCAGCATTTT. Its translation is CASSRTGRNQPQHF.

The chain carries TRBV4-1 and TRBJ2-3; 11 positions agree with TRBD2. CDR1 is MGHRA, CDR2 YSYEKL, per germline. J was trimmed by 4 bases and V by 3 bases; bases with no gene match: 6. This CDR3 is built from 16 residues. The CDR3 loop reads CASSHGSGGAADTQYF. The CDR3 coding sequence is TGCGCCAGCAGCCACGGTAGCGGGGGGGCTGCAGATACGCAGTATTTT.